This record looks at one TCR beta chain sequence and its context. Its cognate antigen is unknown. A mixed TRB-A/B primer pool amplified rearranged TRB by multiplex touch-down PCR. TCRdb analysed the multiplex PCR reads with MiXCR anew, one entry per CDR3 protein. Among fewer than 20,000 distinct CDR3 sequences, about 46% were seen once, and the ten largest hold roughly a tenth. The sample is drawn from a study of T cell repertoires in aging, cancer and after chemotherapy. For the study at large: Repeat sampling of healthy donors over several months to years showed clear clonal overlap.

Peripheral blood genomic DNA, not sorted cells or RNA, was the template. Study findings and constraints: Immunological memory after chemotherapy cannot be judged from the repertoire data.

Trimming pared 4 bases from V and 5 bases from J, leaving 5 bases between. The CDR3 is made up of 12 amino acids. The germline V gene has CDR1 MNHNS and CDR2 SASEGT. The chain is built from TRBV6-1 and TRBJ2-2; D gene ambiguous. Sample: blood. The TCR originated in a human donor in good health. The CDR3 region has the DNA TGTGCCAGCAGTGTGGGGACCGGGGAGCTGTTTTTT. Amino acids: CASSVGTGELFF.